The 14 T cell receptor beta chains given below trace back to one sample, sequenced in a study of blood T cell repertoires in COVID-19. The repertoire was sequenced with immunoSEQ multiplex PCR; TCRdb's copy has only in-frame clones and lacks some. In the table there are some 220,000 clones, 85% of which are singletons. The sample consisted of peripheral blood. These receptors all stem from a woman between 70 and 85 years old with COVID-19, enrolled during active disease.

The CDR3 protein is CASSLQSTDTQYF. In DNA, the CDR3 is TGTGCCAGCAGCCTACAGAGCACAGATACGCAGTATTTT. V is TRBV7-3 and J is TRBJ2-3; no clear D gene. The germline gives CDR1 SGHTA, CDR2 FQGTGA. With 5 bases removed from V and 0 bases from J, the gap between germline ends came to 6 bases. There are 13 residues in the CDR3.

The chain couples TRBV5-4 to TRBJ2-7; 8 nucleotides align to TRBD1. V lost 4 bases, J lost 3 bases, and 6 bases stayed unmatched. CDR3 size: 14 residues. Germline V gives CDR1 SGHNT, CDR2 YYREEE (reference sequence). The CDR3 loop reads CASSPTGVNYEQYF. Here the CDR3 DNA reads TGTGCCAGCAGCCCGACAGGGGTGAACTACGAGCAGTACTTC.

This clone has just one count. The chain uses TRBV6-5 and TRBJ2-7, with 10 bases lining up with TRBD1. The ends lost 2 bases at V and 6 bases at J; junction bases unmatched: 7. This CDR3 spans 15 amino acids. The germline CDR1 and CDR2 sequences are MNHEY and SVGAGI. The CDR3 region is CASSYRDRGLGEQYF. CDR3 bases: TGTGCCAGCAGTTACCGGGACAGGGGTCTCGGCGAGCAGTACTTC.

The CDR3 DNA follows: TGTGCCAGCAGCCCGGGGACTGGAAACACCATATATTTT. Translating it yields CASSPGTGNTIYF. The rearrangement uses TRBV7-2 and TRBJ1-3; D not certain. This CDR3 comprises 13 residues. V lost 5 bases, J lost 2 bases, and 7 bases lay in between. CDR1 is SGHTA and CDR2 is FQGNSA in the germline V gene.

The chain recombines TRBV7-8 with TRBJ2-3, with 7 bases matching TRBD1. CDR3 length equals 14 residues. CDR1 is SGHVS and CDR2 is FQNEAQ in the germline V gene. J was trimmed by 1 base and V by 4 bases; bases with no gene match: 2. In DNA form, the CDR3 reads TGTGCCAGCAGCTCGGGACAGCGCACAGATACGCAGTATTTT. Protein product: CASSSGQRTDTQYF.

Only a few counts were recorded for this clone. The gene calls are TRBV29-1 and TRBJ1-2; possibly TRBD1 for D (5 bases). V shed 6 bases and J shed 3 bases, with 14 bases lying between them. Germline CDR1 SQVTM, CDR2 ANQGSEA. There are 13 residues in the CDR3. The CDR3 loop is CSVFQGQHYGYTF. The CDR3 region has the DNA TGCAGCGTATTCCAAGGACAACACTATGGCTACACCTTC.

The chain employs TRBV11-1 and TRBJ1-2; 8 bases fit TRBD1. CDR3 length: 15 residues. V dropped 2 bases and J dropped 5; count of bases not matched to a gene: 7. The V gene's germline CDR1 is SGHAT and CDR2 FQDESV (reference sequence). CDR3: CASSLTLQGEYGYTF. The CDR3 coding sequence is TGTGCCAGCAGCTTAACTTTACAGGGGGAATATGGCTACACCTTC.

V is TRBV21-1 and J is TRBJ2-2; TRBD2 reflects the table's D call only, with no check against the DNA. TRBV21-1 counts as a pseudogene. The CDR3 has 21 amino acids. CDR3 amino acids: CASSRTPGLAGSRAHTGELFF. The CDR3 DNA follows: TGTGCCAGCAGCAGAACTCCGGGACTAGCGGGGTCAAGGGCTCACACCGGGGAGCTGTTTTTT.

The CDR3 DNA sequence: TGTGCCAGCAGTGGCCCCACGAGCGGGGGAAGATCCTACGAGCAGTACTTC. Translated, it gives CASSGPTSGGRSYEQYF. The V gene is TRBV6-1, the J gene TRBJ2-7, with TRBD2 identical over 8 bases. Germline CDR1 and CDR2: MNHNS and SASEGT. This CDR3 spans 17 amino acids. Trimming cost V 4 bases and J 1 base; bases outside gene matches: 12.

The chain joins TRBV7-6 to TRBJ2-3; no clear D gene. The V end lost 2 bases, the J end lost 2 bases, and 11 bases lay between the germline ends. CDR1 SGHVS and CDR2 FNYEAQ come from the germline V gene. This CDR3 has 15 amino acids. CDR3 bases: TGTGCCAGCAGCTTACGAGAGACTTACACAGATACGCAGTATTTT. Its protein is CASSLRETYTDTQYF.

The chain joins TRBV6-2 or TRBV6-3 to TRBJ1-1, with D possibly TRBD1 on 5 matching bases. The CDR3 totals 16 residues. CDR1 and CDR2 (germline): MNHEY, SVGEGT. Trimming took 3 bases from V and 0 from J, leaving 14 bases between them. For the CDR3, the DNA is TGTGCCAGCAGTTATCCCTTGGACACCTTGAACACTGAAGCTTTCTTT. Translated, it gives CASSYPLDTLNTEAFF.

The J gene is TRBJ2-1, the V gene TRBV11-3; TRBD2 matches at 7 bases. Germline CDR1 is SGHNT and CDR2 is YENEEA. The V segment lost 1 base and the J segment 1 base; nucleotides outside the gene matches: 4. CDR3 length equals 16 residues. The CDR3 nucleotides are TGTGCCAGCAGCTTAGGACCGGGAGGATCCTACAATGAGCAGTTCTTC. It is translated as CASSLGPGGSYNEQFF.

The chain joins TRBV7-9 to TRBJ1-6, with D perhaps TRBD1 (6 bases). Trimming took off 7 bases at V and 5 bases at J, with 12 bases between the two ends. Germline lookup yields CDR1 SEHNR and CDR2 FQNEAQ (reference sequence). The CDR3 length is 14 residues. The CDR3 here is CASTEGVDNSPLHF. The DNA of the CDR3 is TGTGCCAGCACGGAGGGGGTCGATAATTCACCCCTCCACTTT.

The CDR3 bases are TGTGCCAGCAGTCTCGACAGGGCCGGTGAGCCCCAGCATTTT. Translated: CASSLDRAGEPQHF. This chain joins TRBV28 and TRBJ1-5; 7 positions match TRBD1. Germline V gene sequence: CDR1 MDHEN, CDR2 SYDVKM. V was pared by 5 bases and J by 8 bases, with 9 bases of the junction left unmatched. This CDR3 spans 14 amino acids.